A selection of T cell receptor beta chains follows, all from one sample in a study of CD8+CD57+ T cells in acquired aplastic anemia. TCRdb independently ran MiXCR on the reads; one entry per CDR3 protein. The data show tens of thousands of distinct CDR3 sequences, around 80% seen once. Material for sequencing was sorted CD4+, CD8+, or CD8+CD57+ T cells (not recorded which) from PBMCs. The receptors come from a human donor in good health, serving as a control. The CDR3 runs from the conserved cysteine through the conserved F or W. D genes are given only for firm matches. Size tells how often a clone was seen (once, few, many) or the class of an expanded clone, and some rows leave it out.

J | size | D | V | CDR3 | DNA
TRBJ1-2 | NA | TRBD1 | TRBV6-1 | CASSAGQGYTF | TGTGCCAGCAGTGCGGGACAGGGTTACACCTTC
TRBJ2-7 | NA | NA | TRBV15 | CATSRDSGSEYF | TGTGCCACCAGCAGAGACAGTGGGTCGGAGTACTTC
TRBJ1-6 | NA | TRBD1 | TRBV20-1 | CSARDSGTVDKDSPLHF | TGCAGTGCTAGAGACAGCGGGACAGTGGATAAGGATTCACCCCTCCACTTT
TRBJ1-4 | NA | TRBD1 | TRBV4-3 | CASSPGTGFNEKLFF | TGCGCCAGCAGTCCCGGGACAGGGTTTAATGAAAAACTGTTTTTT
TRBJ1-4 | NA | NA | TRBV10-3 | CAISERFQEKLFF | TGTGCCATCAGTGAAAGGTTTCAGGAAAAACTGTTTTTT
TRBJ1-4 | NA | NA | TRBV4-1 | CASSPTPSTNEKLFF | TGCGCCAGCAGCCCTACACCATCAACTAATGAAAAACTGTTTTTT
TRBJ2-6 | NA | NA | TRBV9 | CASSPSAGRGANVLTF | TGTGCCAGCAGCCCTAGTGCAGGGAGGGGGGCCAACGTCCTGACTTTC
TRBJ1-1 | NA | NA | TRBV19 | CASKTAMNTEAFF | TGTGCCAGCAAGACAGCTATGAACACTGAAGCTTTCTTT
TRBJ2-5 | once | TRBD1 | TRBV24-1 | CATSEPGQLEETQYF | TGTGCCACCAGTGAGCCGGGACAGTTAGAAGAGACCCAGTACTTC
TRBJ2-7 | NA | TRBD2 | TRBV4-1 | CASSQELAETYEQYF | TGCGCCAGCAGCCAAGAGCTAGCGGAAACCTACGAGCAGTACTTC
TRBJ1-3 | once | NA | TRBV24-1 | CATTDGSGNTIYF | TGTGCCACCACTGACGGCTCTGGAAACACCATATATTTT
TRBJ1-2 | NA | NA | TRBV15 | CATSRDRGRGYGYTF | TGTGCCACCAGCAGAGATCGAGGCAGGGGCTATGGCTACACCTTC
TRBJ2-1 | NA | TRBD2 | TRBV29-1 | CSVDGTSGSGNEQFF | TGCAGCGTTGACGGGACTAGCGGGAGCGGGAATGAGCAGTTCTTC
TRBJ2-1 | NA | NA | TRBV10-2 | CASSESPGYNEQFF | TGCGCCAGCAGTGAGTCCCCAGGTTACAATGAGCAGTTCTTC
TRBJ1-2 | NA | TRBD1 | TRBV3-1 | CASSLPGQTYGYTF | TGTGCCAGCAGCCTACCGGGACAGACCTATGGCTACACCTTC
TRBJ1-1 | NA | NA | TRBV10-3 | CAISDLHADGNTEAFF | TGTGCCATCAGTGATCTACATGCCGACGGGAACACTGAAGCTTTCTTT